These T cell receptor beta chains were read from a single sample in a study of beta chain features in type 1 diabetes. The data were produced by immunoSEQ multiplex PCR, yet TCRdb's version contains in-frame clones alone and is incomplete. The table lists around 430,000 clones, 30% of them singletons. Material for sequencing was naive CD4+ T cells from blood. Receptor source: a man aged 18 to 30 in good health. CDR3s include the opening cysteine and the closing phenylalanine or tryptophan. D genes are given only for firm matches. The listing skips clone size in some rows; elsewhere it reads once, few, many or a size class.

v_gene: TRBV30
d_gene: .
abundance: .
j_gene: TRBJ1-5
CDR3nt: TGTGCCTGGAGTGTAGGGAGCAGGGGCAATCAGCCCCAGCATTTT
CDR3aa: CAWSVGSRGNQPQHF

v_gene: TRBV18
d_gene: .
abundance: .
j_gene: TRBJ2-4
CDR3nt: TGTGCCAGCTCACCTTGGACAGGAGGGGACATTCAGTACTTC
CDR3aa: CASSPWTGGDIQYF

v_gene: TRBV7-2
d_gene: TRBD2
abundance: .
j_gene: TRBJ2-1
CDR3nt: TGTGCCAGCAGCTTAGTACCCAGGACTAGCGGGATATACAATGAGCAGTTCTTC
CDR3aa: CASSLVPRTSGIYNEQFF

v_gene: TRBV4-2
d_gene: TRBD1
abundance: .
j_gene: TRBJ1-1
CDR3nt: TGTGCCAGCAGCCACGGACAGGTCAACACTGAAGCTTTCTTT
CDR3aa: CASSHGQVNTEAFF

v_gene: TRBV18
d_gene: .
abundance: few
j_gene: TRBJ2-7
CDR3nt: TGTGCCAGCTCAAACACAGGGGGGGTTACCTACGAGCAGTACTTC
CDR3aa: CASSNTGGVTYEQYF

v_gene: TRBV13
d_gene: .
abundance: .
j_gene: TRBJ2-1
CDR3nt: TGTGCCAGCCGTAGCTCCTACAATGAGCAGTTCTTC
CDR3aa: CASRSSYNEQFF

v_gene: TRBV5-4
d_gene: TRBD2
abundance: .
j_gene: TRBJ2-1
CDR3nt: TGTGCCAGCAGCCCTGTCGCGGCTAGCGGGAGCTATGAGCAGTTCTTC
CDR3aa: CASSPVAASGSYEQFF

v_gene: TRBV25-1
d_gene: TRBD2
abundance: .
j_gene: TRBJ2-1
CDR3nt: TGTGCCAGCAGCACTAGCGGGAGTGGGAATGAGCAGTTCTTC
CDR3aa: CASSTSGSGNEQFF

v_gene: TRBV29-1
d_gene: .
abundance: .
j_gene: TRBJ1-5
CDR3nt: TGCAGCGTTGATGCCGGGAGCAATCAGCCCCAGCATTTT
CDR3aa: CSVDAGSNQPQHF

v_gene: TRBV7-9
d_gene: .
abundance: .
j_gene: TRBJ2-7
CDR3nt: TGTGCCAGCAGCTTAGGGGATCTAGCGTTATCCCCCTACGAGCAGTACTTC
CDR3aa: CASSLGDLALSPYEQYF

v_gene: TRBV7-2
d_gene: .
abundance: .
j_gene: TRBJ2-3
CDR3nt: TGTGCCAGCAGGAGGGAAAGCACAGATACGCAGTATTTT
CDR3aa: CASRRESTDTQYF

v_gene: TRBV30
d_gene: TRBD1
abundance: .
j_gene: TRBJ2-7
CDR3nt: TGTGCCTGGACCCGGGACAGGGCGTACGAGCAGTACTTC
CDR3aa: CAWTRDRAYEQYF

v_gene: TRBV20-1
d_gene: .
abundance: few
j_gene: TRBJ1-2
CDR3nt: TGCAGTGCCTGGGACTTATATGGCTACACCTTC
CDR3aa: CSAWDLYGYTF

v_gene: TRBV5-1
d_gene: .
abundance: .
j_gene: TRBJ2-1
CDR3nt: TGCGCCAGCAGCTTGGCACAGTACAATGAGCAGTTCTTC
CDR3aa: CASSLAQYNEQFF

v_gene: TRBV30
d_gene: .
abundance: .
j_gene: TRBJ1-5
CDR3nt: TGTGCCTGGAGTGTAAGCGTGAACCAGCCCCAGCATTTT
CDR3aa: CAWSVSVNQPQHF

v_gene: TRBV5-1
d_gene: TRBD1
abundance: .
j_gene: TRBJ2-7
CDR3nt: TGCGCCAGCAGCTTTTCATGGACAGGGCGATACGAGCAGTACTTC
CDR3aa: CASSFSWTGRYEQYF

v_gene: TRBV10-3
d_gene: TRBD1
abundance: .
j_gene: TRBJ2-3
CDR3nt: TGTGCCATCAGTGATTACGGACAGGGCGGCACAGATACGCAGTATTTT
CDR3aa: CAISDYGQGGTDTQYF

v_gene: TRBV9
d_gene: TRBD1
abundance: .
j_gene: TRBJ2-5
CDR3nt: TGTGCCAGCAGCGTGACAGGGGGCGAAGAGACCCAGTACTTC
CDR3aa: CASSVTGGEETQYF

v_gene: TRBV9
d_gene: .
abundance: .
j_gene: TRBJ2-7
CDR3nt: TGTGCCAGCAGTGCTAGAGGGTCCTACGAGCAGTACTTC
CDR3aa: CASSARGSYEQYF

v_gene: TRBV30
d_gene: TRBD1
abundance: .
j_gene: TRBJ2-7
CDR3nt: TGTGCCTGGATGCCCTTGGGACAGGGAAATTTCCACGAGCAGTACTTC
CDR3aa: CAWMPLGQGNFHEQYF

v_gene: TRBV7-2
d_gene: .
abundance: few
j_gene: TRBJ2-3
CDR3nt: TGTGCCAGCAGCTTGGCGAGGGGGATAGATACGCAGTATTTT
CDR3aa: CASSLARGIDTQYF

v_gene: TRBV7-8
d_gene: TRBD1
abundance: few
j_gene: TRBJ2-7
CDR3nt: TGTGCCAGCAGCTCCTTAGGGACAGGGAAGAGCGAGCAGTACTTC
CDR3aa: CASSSLGTGKSEQYF

v_gene: TRBV30
d_gene: .
abundance: once
j_gene: TRBJ1-2
CDR3nt: TGTGCCTGGAGTCTCTCCTCGACAGCCTATGGCTACACCTTC
CDR3aa: CAWSLSSTAYGYTF

v_gene: TRBV30
d_gene: .
abundance: few
j_gene: TRBJ1-3
CDR3nt: TGTGCCTACCAAACAGGGTCTGGAAACACCATATATTTT
CDR3aa: CAYQTGSGNTIYF

v_gene: TRBV29-1
d_gene: .
abundance: .
j_gene: TRBJ2-3
CDR3nt: TGCAGCGTTGAAGATCGGAGCGGCAGGGAAGGCACAGATACGCAGTATTTT
CDR3aa: CSVEDRSGREGTDTQYF

v_gene: TRBV25-1
d_gene: .
abundance: few
j_gene: TRBJ2-2
CDR3nt: TGTGCCAGCACAGGGAGTGGAGCCGGGGAGCTGTTTTTT
CDR3aa: CASTGSGAGELFF

v_gene: TRBV29-1
d_gene: .
abundance: few
j_gene: TRBJ1-3
CDR3nt: TGCAGCGTTGCCCGGCCGGGGGTACCCACCATATATTTT
CDR3aa: CSVARPGVPTIYF

v_gene: TRBV7-9
d_gene: .
abundance: few
j_gene: TRBJ2-1
CDR3nt: TGTGCCAGCAGCTATGCCAGCGCCTCCTACAATGAGCAGTTCTTC
CDR3aa: CASSYASASYNEQFF

v_gene: TRBV30
d_gene: .
abundance: few
j_gene: TRBJ2-1
CDR3nt: TGTGCCTGGGGGAAAGACGGGAGCTCCTACAATGAGCAGTTCTTC
CDR3aa: CAWGKDGSSYNEQFF

v_gene: TRBV25-1
d_gene: .
abundance: .
j_gene: TRBJ2-7
CDR3nt: TGTGCCAGCAGTGAATATGGGGTCGGCTACGAGCAGTACTTC
CDR3aa: CASSEYGVGYEQYF

v_gene: TRBV7-9
d_gene: .
abundance: few
j_gene: TRBJ2-5
CDR3nt: TGTGCCAGCAGCTCCGGGGGTCCTCAAGAGACCCAGTACTTC
CDR3aa: CASSSGGPQETQYF

v_gene: TRBV29-1
d_gene: .
abundance: .
j_gene: TRBJ2-2
CDR3nt: TGCAGCGTTGAGTGGGGGTCCATTCCCCTTAACACCGGGGAGCTGTTTTTT
CDR3aa: CSVEWGSIPLNTGELFF

v_gene: TRBV9
d_gene: .
abundance: few
j_gene: TRBJ1-1
CDR3nt: TGTGCCAGCAGCGTAGTTGTGAACACTGAAGCTTTCTTT
CDR3aa: CASSVVVNTEAFF

v_gene: TRBV7-9
d_gene: .
abundance: few
j_gene: TRBJ2-7
CDR3nt: TGTGCCAGCAGCAAGACCAGCTCCTACGAGCAGTACTTC
CDR3aa: CASSKTSSYEQYF

v_gene: TRBV29-1
d_gene: .
abundance: .
j_gene: TRBJ1-1
CDR3nt: TGCAGCGTTAGACAGATGAACACTGAAGCTTTCTTT
CDR3aa: CSVRQMNTEAFF

v_gene: TRBV6-5
d_gene: .
abundance: .
j_gene: TRBJ2-1
CDR3nt: TGTGCCAGCAGTTATCGAGATGAGCAGTTCTTC
CDR3aa: CASSYRDEQFF

v_gene: TRBV2
d_gene: .
abundance: few
j_gene: TRBJ2-1
CDR3nt: TGTGCCAGCAGCTACGGCAGGATTAGCTCCTACAATGAGCAGTTCTTC
CDR3aa: CASSYGRISSYNEQFF

v_gene: TRBV4-1
d_gene: TRBD2
abundance: .
j_gene: TRBJ2-7
CDR3nt: TGCGCCAGCAGGCGTCGGACTAGCGGGAGCGTAACCTACGAGCAGTACTTC
CDR3aa: CASRRRTSGSVTYEQYF

v_gene: TRBV4-2
d_gene: .
abundance: few
j_gene: TRBJ2-7
CDR3nt: TGTGCCAGCAGCCAAGACAGGGTCCGCGAGCAGTACTTC
CDR3aa: CASSQDRVREQYF

v_gene: TRBV29-1
d_gene: TRBD1
abundance: few
j_gene: TRBJ2-3
CDR3nt: TGCAGCGTTGCTCTACAGGGGGGCACAGATACGCAGTATTTT
CDR3aa: CSVALQGGTDTQYF

v_gene: TRBV19
d_gene: TRBD1
abundance: .
j_gene: TRBJ2-7
CDR3nt: TGTGCCAGTAGTCTTCGACAGGGGTTCTACGAGCAGTACTTC
CDR3aa: CASSLRQGFYEQYF

v_gene: TRBV18
d_gene: .
abundance: few
j_gene: TRBJ1-2
CDR3nt: TGTGCCAGCTCACCCCCAGGGATCTATGGCTACACCTTC
CDR3aa: CASSPPGIYGYTF

v_gene: TRBV2
d_gene: .
abundance: few
j_gene: TRBJ2-6
CDR3nt: TGTGCCAGCAGTGTTTTTGGGGCCAACGTCCTGACTTTC
CDR3aa: CASSVFGANVLTF

v_gene: TRBV28
d_gene: .
abundance: few
j_gene: TRBJ1-1
CDR3nt: TGTGCCAGCGTGATGAACACTGAAGCTTTCTTT
CDR3aa: CASVMNTEAFF

v_gene: TRBV2
d_gene: .
abundance: .
j_gene: TRBJ1-5
CDR3nt: TGTGCCAGCAGCGTTGTCCGGGACGTTAGCAATCAGCCCCAGCATTTT
CDR3aa: CASSVVRDVSNQPQHF

v_gene: TRBV25-1
d_gene: .
abundance: few
j_gene: TRBJ2-7
CDR3nt: TGTGCCAGCAGTGAGTCGGGGATGGAGGGAGTTCGGTACTTC
CDR3aa: CASSESGMEGVRYF

v_gene: TRBV7-7
d_gene: .
abundance: .
j_gene: TRBJ2-3
CDR3nt: TGTGCTAGCAGCTTAAGTGGGAGAGGAACAGATACGCAGTATTTT
CDR3aa: CASSLSGRGTDTQYF

v_gene: TRBV30
d_gene: TRBD2
abundance: few
j_gene: TRBJ2-1
CDR3nt: TGTGCCTGGAGTGTTAGGGGACTAGCGGGAGGGCACAATGAGCAGTTCTTC
CDR3aa: CAWSVRGLAGGHNEQFF

v_gene: TRBV11-2
d_gene: TRBD2
abundance: .
j_gene: TRBJ2-1
CDR3nt: TGTGCCAGCAGCTCAGCCCTAGCGGGGCACAATGAGCAGTTCTTC
CDR3aa: CASSSALAGHNEQFF

v_gene: TRBV29-1
d_gene: .
abundance: .
j_gene: TRBJ2-7
CDR3nt: TGCAGCGTTGCTCTAGGGACCGGACCAGCTGAGCAGTACTTC
CDR3aa: CSVALGTGPAEQYF

v_gene: TRBV10-3
d_gene: .
abundance: .
j_gene: TRBJ2-2
CDR3nt: TGTGCCATCAGGCGACAGGTTAACACCGGGGAGCTGTTTTTT
CDR3aa: CAIRRQVNTGELFF

v_gene: TRBV13
d_gene: .
abundance: .
j_gene: TRBJ1-1
CDR3nt: TGTGCCAGCAGCTCCCGGCCGGGGGACACTGAAGCTTTCTTT
CDR3aa: CASSSRPGDTEAFF

v_gene: TRBV7-9
d_gene: .
abundance: .
j_gene: TRBJ1-2
CDR3nt: TGTGCCAGCAGCCCTTCGTATGGCTACACCTTC
CDR3aa: CASSPSYGYTF